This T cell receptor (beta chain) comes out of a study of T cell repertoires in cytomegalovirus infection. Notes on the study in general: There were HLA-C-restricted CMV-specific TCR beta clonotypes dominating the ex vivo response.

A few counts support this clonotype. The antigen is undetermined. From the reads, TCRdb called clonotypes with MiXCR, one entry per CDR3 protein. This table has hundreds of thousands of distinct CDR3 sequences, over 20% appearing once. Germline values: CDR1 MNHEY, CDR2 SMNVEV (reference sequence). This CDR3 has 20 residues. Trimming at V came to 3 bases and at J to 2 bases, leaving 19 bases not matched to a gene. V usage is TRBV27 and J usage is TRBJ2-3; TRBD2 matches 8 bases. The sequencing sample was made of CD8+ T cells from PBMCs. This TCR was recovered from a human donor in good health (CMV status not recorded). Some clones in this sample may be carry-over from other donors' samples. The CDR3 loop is CASSFSPGASGFSPTDTQYF. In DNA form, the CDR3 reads TGTGCCAGCAGTTTTTCCCCCGGAGCTAGCGGGTTTTCCCCCACAGATACGCAGTATTTT.